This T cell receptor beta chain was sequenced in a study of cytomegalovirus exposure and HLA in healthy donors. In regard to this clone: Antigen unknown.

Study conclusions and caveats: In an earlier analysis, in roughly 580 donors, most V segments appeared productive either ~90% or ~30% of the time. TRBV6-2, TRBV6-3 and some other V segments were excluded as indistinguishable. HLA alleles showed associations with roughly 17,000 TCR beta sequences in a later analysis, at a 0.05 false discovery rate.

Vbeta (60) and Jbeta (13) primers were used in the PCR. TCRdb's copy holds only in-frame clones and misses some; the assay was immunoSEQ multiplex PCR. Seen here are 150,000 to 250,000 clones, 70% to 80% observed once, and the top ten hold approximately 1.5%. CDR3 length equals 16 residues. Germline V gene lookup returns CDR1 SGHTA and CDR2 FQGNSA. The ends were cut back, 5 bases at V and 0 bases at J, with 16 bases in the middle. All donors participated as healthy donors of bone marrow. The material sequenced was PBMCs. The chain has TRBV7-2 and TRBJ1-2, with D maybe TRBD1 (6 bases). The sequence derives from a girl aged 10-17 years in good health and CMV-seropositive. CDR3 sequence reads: CASSPSPRGPNYGYTF. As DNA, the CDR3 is TGTGCCAGCAGCCCCAGCCCCAGGGGCCCTAACTATGGCTACACCTTC.